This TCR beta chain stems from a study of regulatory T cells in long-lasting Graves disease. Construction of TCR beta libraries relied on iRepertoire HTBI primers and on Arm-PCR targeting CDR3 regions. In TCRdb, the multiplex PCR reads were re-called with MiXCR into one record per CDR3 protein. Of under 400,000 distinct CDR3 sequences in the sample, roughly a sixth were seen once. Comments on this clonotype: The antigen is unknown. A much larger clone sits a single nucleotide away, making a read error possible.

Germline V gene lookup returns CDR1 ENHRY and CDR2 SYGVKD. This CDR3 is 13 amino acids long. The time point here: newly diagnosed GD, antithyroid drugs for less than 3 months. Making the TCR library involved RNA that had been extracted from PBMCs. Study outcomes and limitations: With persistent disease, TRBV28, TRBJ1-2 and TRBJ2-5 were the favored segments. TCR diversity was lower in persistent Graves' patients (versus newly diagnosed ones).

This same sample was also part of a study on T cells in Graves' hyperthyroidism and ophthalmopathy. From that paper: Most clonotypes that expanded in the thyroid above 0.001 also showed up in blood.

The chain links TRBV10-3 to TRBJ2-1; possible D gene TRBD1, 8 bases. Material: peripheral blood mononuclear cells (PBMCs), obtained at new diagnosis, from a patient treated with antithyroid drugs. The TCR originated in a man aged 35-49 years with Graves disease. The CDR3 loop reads CAIGELQGGTQFF. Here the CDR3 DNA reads TGTGCCATCGGTGAACTACAGGGGGGGACGCAGTTCTTC.